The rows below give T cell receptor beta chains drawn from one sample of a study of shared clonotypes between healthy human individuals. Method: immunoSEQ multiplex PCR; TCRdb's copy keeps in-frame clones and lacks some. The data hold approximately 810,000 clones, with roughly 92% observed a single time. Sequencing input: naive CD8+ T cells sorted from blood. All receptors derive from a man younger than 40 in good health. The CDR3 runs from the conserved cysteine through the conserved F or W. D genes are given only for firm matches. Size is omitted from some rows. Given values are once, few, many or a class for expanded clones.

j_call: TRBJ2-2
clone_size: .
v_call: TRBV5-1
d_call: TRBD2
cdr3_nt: TGCGCCAGCAGCCCCGGGACTAGCGGGAGGGCCGACACCGGGGAGCTGTTTTTT
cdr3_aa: CASSPGTSGRADTGELFF

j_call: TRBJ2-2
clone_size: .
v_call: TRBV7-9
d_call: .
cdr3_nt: TGTGCCAGCAGCTTCCTCAGGGGTTTGAACACCGGGGAGCTGTTTTTT
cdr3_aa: CASSFLRGLNTGELFF

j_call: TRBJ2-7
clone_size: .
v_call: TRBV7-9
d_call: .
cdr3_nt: TGTGCCAGCAGCTTCGAGAGCTCCTACGAGCAGTACTTC
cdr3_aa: CASSFESSYEQYF

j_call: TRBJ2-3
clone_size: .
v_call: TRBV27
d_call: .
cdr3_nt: TGTGCCAGCAGTTTAGCCTCGACCACAGATACGCAGTATTTT
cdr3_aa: CASSLASTTDTQYF

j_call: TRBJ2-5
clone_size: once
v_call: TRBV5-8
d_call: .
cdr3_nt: TGTGCCAGCAGCCCACCGAGAGGGGAAGAGACCCAGTACTTC
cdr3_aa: CASSPPRGEETQYF

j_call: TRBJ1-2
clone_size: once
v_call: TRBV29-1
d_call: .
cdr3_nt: TGCAGCGCGGAAACAGTATACGGCTACACCTTC
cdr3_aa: CSAETVYGYTF

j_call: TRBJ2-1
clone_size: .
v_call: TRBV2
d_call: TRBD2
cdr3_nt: TGTGCCATCAGACTAGCGGCAGACAATGAGCAGTTCTTC
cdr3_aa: CAIRLAADNEQFF

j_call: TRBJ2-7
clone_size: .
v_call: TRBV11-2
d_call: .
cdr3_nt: TGTGCCAGCAGCTTAGTAGAGGTCAACACCTACGAGCAGTACTTC
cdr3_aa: CASSLVEVNTYEQYF

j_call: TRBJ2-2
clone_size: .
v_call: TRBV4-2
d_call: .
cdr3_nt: TGTGCCAGCAGCCGGAACACCGGGGAGCTGTTTTTT
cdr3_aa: CASSRNTGELFF

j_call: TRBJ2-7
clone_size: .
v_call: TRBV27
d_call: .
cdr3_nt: TGTGCCAGCAGTTTATCCAGGGGAGGTGGCTACGAGCAGTACTTC
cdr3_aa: CASSLSRGGGYEQYF

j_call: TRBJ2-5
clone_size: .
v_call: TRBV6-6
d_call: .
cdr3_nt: TGTGCCAGCAGTCCTCGGAGCGAGACCCAGTACTTC
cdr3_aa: CASSPRSETQYF

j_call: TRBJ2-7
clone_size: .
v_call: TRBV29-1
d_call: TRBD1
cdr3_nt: TGCAGCGTTTCGATGACCCGGACAGGAGGCACCTACGAGCAGTACTTC
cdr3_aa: CSVSMTRTGGTYEQYF

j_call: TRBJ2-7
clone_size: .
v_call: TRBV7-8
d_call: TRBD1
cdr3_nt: TGTGCCAGCAGCTTACCACCGGACAGGGGGGTTTACGAGCAGTACTTC
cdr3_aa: CASSLPPDRGVYEQYF

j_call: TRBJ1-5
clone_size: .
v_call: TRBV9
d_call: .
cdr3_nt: TGTGCCAGCAGCGTAGGTCAGGGCAATCAGCCCCAGCATTTT
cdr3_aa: CASSVGQGNQPQHF

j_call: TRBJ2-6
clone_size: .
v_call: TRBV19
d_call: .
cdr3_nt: TGTGCCAGTAGTATATTTGGGGCCAACGTCCTGACTTTC
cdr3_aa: CASSIFGANVLTF

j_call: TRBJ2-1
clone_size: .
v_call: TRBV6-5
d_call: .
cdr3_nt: TGTGCCAGCAGTTACTCGGGGACGGGAAATGAGCAGTTCTTC
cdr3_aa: CASSYSGTGNEQFF

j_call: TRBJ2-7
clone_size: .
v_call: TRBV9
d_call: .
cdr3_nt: TGTGCCAGCAATTCGGGGTCTTCCTACGAGCAGTACTTC
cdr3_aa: CASNSGSSYEQYF

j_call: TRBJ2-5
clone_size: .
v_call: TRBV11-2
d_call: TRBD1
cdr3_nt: TGTGCCAGCAGCTTAGGATTAGGAGGACAGGGCGAGACCCAGTACTTC
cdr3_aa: CASSLGLGGQGETQYF

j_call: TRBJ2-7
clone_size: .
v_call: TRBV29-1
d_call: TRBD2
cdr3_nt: TGCAGCGTGAAACCCGGGACTAGTAGCTCCTACGAGCAGTACTTC
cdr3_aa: CSVKPGTSSSYEQYF

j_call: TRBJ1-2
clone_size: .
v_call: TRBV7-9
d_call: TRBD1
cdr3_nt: TGTGCCAGCAGCACCAGACAGGGAGATAACTATGGCTACACCTTC
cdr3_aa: CASSTRQGDNYGYTF

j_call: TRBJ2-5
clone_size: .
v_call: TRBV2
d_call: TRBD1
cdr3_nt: TGTGCCAGCAGTGATCCAGGGGGTGGGGGAGAGACCCAGTACTTC
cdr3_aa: CASSDPGGGGETQYF

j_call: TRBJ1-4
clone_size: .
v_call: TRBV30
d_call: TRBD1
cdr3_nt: TGTGCCTGGAGTGGGGGGACAGGGGAAGAAAAACTGTTTTTT
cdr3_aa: CAWSGGTGEEKLFF

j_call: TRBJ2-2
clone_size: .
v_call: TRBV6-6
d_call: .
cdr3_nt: TGTGCCAGCTGCAGGGTTAGGGAGCTGTTTTTT
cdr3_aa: CASCRVRELFF

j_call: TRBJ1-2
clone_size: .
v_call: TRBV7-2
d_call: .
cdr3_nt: TGTGCCAGCAGCTTAGCCGAGTACCCGGGCCCGGGGAGCTACACCTTC
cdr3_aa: CASSLAEYPGPGSYTF

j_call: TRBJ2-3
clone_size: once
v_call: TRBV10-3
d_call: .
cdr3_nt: TGTGCCATCGCGACGGGGGCTAGCACAGATACGCAGTATTTT
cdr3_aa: CAIATGASTDTQYF

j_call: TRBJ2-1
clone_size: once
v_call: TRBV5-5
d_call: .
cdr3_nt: TGTGCCAGCAGCTTGGCCGGGGACAATGAGCAGTTCTTC
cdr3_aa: CASSLAGDNEQFF

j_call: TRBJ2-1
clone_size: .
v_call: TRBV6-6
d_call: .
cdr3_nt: TGTGCCAGCAGTTACTCGGCGGGATCTTACAATGAGCAGTTCTTC
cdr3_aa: CASSYSAGSYNEQFF

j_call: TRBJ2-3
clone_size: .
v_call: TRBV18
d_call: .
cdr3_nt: TGTGCCAGCTCATCGCCAGGGGATACGCAGTATTTT
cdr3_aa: CASSSPGDTQYF

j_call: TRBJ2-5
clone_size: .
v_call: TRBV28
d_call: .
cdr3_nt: TGTGCCAGCAGACCCGACCCCCAAGAGACCCAGTACTTC
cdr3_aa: CASRPDPQETQYF

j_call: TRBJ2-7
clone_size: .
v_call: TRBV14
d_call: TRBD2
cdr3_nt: TGTGCCAGCAGCTGGGGGGGAGTCTACGAGCAGTACTTC
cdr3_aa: CASSWGGVYEQYF

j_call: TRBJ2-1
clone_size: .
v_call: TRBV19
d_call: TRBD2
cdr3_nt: TGTGCCACCACAATGGGGGGAGGGAACTACAATGAGCAGTTCTTC
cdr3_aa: CATTMGGGNYNEQFF

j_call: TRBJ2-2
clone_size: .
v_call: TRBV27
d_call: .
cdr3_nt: TGTGCCAGCAGTTTGGGGGCAACCGGGGAGCTGTTTTTT
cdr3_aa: CASSLGATGELFF

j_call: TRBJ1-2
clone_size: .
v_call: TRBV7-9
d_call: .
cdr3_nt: TGTGCCAGCAGCTTCACAGGGAGCTATGGCTACACCTTC
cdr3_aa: CASSFTGSYGYTF

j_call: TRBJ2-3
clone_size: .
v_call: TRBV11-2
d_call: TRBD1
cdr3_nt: TGTGCCAGCAGCTTAGACCGATACCCAGGGGGCGGAGACACAGATACGCAGTATTTT
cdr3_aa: CASSLDRYPGGGDTDTQYF

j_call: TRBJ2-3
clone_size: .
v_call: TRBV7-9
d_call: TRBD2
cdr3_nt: TGTGCCAGCAGCTTAGGGACTAGCGGGAGGTCCGCAGATACGCAGTATTTT
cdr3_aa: CASSLGTSGRSADTQYF

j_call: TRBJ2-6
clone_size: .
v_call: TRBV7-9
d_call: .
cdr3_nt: TGTGCCAGCAGCTTAGTGGTAGCTGGGGCCAACGTCCTGACTTTC
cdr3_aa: CASSLVVAGANVLTF

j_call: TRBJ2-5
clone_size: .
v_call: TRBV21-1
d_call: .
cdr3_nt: TGTGCCAGCAGCACAACTTCTACAGGGCCAGGGGCCCAGTACTTC
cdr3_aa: CASSTTSTGPGAQYF

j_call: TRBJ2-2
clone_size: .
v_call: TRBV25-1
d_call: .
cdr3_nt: TGTGCCAGCAGCGAAGGGGGGAACACCGGGGAGCTGTTTTTT
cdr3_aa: CASSEGGNTGELFF

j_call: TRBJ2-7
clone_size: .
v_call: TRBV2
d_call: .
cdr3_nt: TGTGCCAGCATTGGCGGCTCCTACGAGCAGTACTTC
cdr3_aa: CASIGGSYEQYF

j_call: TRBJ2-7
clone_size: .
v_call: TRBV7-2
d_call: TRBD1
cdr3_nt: TGTGCCAGCAGCCAACCGGGACAGTACGAGCAGTACTTC
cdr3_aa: CASSQPGQYEQYF

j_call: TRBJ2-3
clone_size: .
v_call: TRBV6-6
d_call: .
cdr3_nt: TGTGCCAGCAGTTACAAGGTTCGGAACACAGATACGCAGTATTTT
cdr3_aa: CASSYKVRNTDTQYF

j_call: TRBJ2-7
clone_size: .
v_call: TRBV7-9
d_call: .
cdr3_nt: TGTGCCAGCAGTCCGACTAGCTACGAGCAGTACTTC
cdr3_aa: CASSPTSYEQYF

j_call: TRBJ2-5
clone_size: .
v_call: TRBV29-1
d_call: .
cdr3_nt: TGCAGCGTTGAAGATCGGGCTAAGGTACAAGAGACCCAGTACTTC
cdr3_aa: CSVEDRAKVQETQYF

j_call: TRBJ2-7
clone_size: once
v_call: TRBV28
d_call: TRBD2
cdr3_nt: TGTGCCAGCAGTCCTTTACAGAGCGGGAGAGACTACGAGCAGTACTTC
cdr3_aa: CASSPLQSGRDYEQYF

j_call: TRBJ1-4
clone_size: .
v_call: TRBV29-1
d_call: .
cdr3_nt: TGCAGCGTCGATATCGGTACTAATGAAAAACTGTTTTTT
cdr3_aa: CSVDIGTNEKLFF

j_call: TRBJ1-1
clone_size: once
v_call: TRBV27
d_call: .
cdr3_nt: TGTGCCAGCAGCTTGGGGGCGCGGGGGAACACTGAAGCTTTCTTT
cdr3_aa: CASSLGARGNTEAFF